One sample yielded the 10 T cell receptor beta chains listed below, sequenced in a study of cytomegalovirus exposure and HLA in healthy donors. With 60 Vbeta and 13 Jbeta primers, the PCR was carried out. Sequencing was performed with immunoSEQ multiplex PCR; in TCRdb, only in-frame clones are kept and a portion is missing. Among under 200,000 clones, approximately 80% were seen once, and the ten largest hold roughly 1.6%. Sequencing input: PBMCs. These receptors were taken from a young woman in good health and CMV-seronegative.

The chain links TRBV2 to TRBJ2-3; 15 bases agree with TRBD2. V lost 4 bases and J lost 0; bases outside the gene matches: 5. The CDR3 totals 18 residues. Germline CDR1 SNHLY, CDR2 FYNNEI. The CDR3 DNA reads TGTGCCAGCAGTGGGGGACTAGCGGGAGGTACTAGCACAGATACGCAGTATTTT. Encoded protein: CASSGGLAGGTSTDTQYF.

The V gene is TRBV9, the J gene TRBJ2-2, with 7 bases that match TRBD2. J lost 5 bases, V lost 3 bases, and 4 bases had no gene match. The germline V gene encodes CDR1 SGDLS and CDR2 YYNGEE. The CDR3 is made up of 14 amino acids. The CDR3 sequence: CASSAYSGTGELFF. The CDR3 DNA reads as TGTGCCAGCAGCGCCTATAGCGGGACCGGGGAGCTGTTTTTT.

Only a few counts were recorded for this clone. The rearrangement links TRBV5-1 to TRBJ1-1; tentative D call: TRBD1 (5 bases). The CDR3 consists of 14 residues. Trimming took 1 base from V and 0 from J, leaving 7 bases between them. Germline CDR1 reads SGHRS; CDR2 reads YFSETQ. In DNA, the CDR3 is TGCGCCAGCAGCTTGCAGGGTATGAACACTGAAGCTTTCTTT. Translation gives CASSLQGMNTEAFF. Complete variable domain (other parts from reference TRBV5-1 and TRBJ1-1): KAGVTQTPRYLIKTRGQQVTLSCSPISGHRSVSWYQQTPGQGLQFLFEYFSETQRNKGNFPGRFSGRQFSNSRSEMNVSTLELGDSALYLCASSLQGMNTEAFFGQGTRLTVV.

The rearrangement joins TRBV4-1 to TRBJ2-7; 7 bases are shared with TRBD1. Trimming cost V 0 bases and J 7 bases; bases outside gene matches: 6. The germline CDR1 and CDR2 sequences are MGHRA and YSYEKL. The CDR3 spans 14 residues. The CDR3 DNA reads TGCGCCAGCAGCCAAGATGAGGGGGCGTGGGAGCAGTACTTC. Encoded protein: CASSQDEGAWEQYF.

The V and J genes are TRBV28 and TRBJ1-3, with D unclear. Germline V CDR1 and CDR2: MDHEN, SYDVKM. The V end lost 1 base, the J end lost 4 bases, and 8 bases lay between the germline ends. The CDR3 totals 14 residues. CDR3 sequence: CASSLSGSGNTIYF. Here the CDR3 DNA reads TGTGCCAGCAGTTTATCCGGGTCCGGAAACACCATATATTTT.

V gene TRBV19 combines with J gene TRBJ2-1, with a weak D call TRBD2 (5 bases). With 8 bases removed from V and 2 bases from J, the gap between germline ends came to 13 bases. The CDR3 runs 14 residues. CDR1 and CDR2 from the germline V gene are LNHDA and SQIVND (reference sequence). CDR3 sequence (DNA): TGTGCCAGTTTGAGCGGAAGTCCCTACAATGAGCAGTTCTTC. This encodes CASLSGSPYNEQFF. The full variable domain, its missing parts supplied by reference TRBV19 and TRBJ2-1, is DGGITQSPKYLFRKEGQNVTLSCEQNLNHDAMYWYRQDPGQGLRLIYYSQIVNDFQKGDIAEGYSVSREKKESFPLTVTSAQKNPTAFYLCASLSGSPYNEQFFGPGTRLTVL.

The gene calls are TRBV6-1 and TRBJ1-3, with D perhaps TRBD1 (5 bases). The CDR3 consists of 16 residues. Germline V CDR1 and CDR2: MNHNS, SASEGT. Trimming left V 4 bases short and J 4 bases short, with 17 bases between. The CDR3 reads CASSASFGHSGNTIYF. The CDR3 nucleotides are TGTGCCAGCAGTGCGAGTTTCGGACACTCGGGAAACACCATATATTTT.

The V gene is TRBV27, the J gene TRBJ1-2; the D is unclear. The CDR3 runs 15 residues. V lost 6 bases and J lost 5, with 19 bases in between. Germline CDR1 MNHEY, CDR2 SMNVEV (reference sequence). The CDR3 nucleotides are TGTGCCAGCAGGACGAGGTCCCAGTTGAATTATGGCTACACCTTC. Translated, it gives CASRTRSQLNYGYTF.

This clone was detected a few times. This chain connects TRBV4-1 to TRBJ1-1, with a weak D call TRBD1 (6 bases). Germline assignment: CDR1 MGHRA and CDR2 YSYEKL. The CDR3 runs to 13 residues. V lost 1 base and J 9 bases, leaving 12 bases between the germline ends. The CDR3 DNA is TGCGCCAGCAGCCAAGTCTTCGGACAGAAAGCTTTCTTT. Its translation is CASSQVFGQKAFF.

This clone was found once. The rearrangement links TRBV5-6 to TRBJ2-3; 11 bases match TRBD1. This CDR3 region has 14 residues. V was pared by 4 bases and J by 6 bases, with 4 bases of the junction left unmatched. Germline CDR1 SGHDT, CDR2 YYEEEE. CDR3 DNA sequence: TGTGCCAGCAGCCGGGACAGGGGGGCGGATACGCAGTATTTT. Translating it yields CASSRDRGADTQYF.